This paragraph reports one T cell receptor beta chain. Its antigen is unknown. This specimen belongs to a study of regulatory T cells in long-lasting Graves disease. On the study more broadly: Disease was considered persistent Graves' disease after over 5 years of antithyroid drugs (with positive TSH receptor antibodies).

Overall study results and limits: Persistent Graves' patients possessed reduced TCR diversity relative to recently diagnosed ones.

The CDR3 loop spans 15 amino acids. Germline CDR1 reads GTSNPN; CDR2 reads SVGIG (reference sequence). Trimming at V came to 1 base and at J to 1 base, leaving 7 bases not matched to a gene. Specified time point: persistent/refractory GD, antithyroid drugs over 5 years with positive TRAb. After RNA was extracted from PBMCs, the TCR library was made from it. The authors diagnosed Graves' disease using American Thyroid Association guidelines. Arm-PCR of CDR3 regions and iRepertoire HTBI primers were the basis on which TCR beta libraries were built. In the authors' workflow: From all samples, identification returned approximately 14 TRBJ and roughly 65 TRBV segments. Each CDR3 protein is one row after TCRdb ran MiXCR on the multiplex PCR reads. TCRdb, rather than the study authors, made the V and J calls. The table records roughly 400,000 distinct CDR3 sequences, around 20% of them present only once.

The chain recombines TRBV30 with TRBJ2-7; 7 bases map to TRBD2. Sequencing used peripheral blood mononuclear cells (PBMCs), obtained when the disease was refractory, from a patient treated with antithyroid drugs. The receptor was isolated from a female donor with Graves disease. The CDR3 DNA reads as TGTGCCTGGAGTGCGGCTAGCGGAGTTTCCTACGAGCAGTACTTC. Translation: CAWSAASGVSYEQYF.